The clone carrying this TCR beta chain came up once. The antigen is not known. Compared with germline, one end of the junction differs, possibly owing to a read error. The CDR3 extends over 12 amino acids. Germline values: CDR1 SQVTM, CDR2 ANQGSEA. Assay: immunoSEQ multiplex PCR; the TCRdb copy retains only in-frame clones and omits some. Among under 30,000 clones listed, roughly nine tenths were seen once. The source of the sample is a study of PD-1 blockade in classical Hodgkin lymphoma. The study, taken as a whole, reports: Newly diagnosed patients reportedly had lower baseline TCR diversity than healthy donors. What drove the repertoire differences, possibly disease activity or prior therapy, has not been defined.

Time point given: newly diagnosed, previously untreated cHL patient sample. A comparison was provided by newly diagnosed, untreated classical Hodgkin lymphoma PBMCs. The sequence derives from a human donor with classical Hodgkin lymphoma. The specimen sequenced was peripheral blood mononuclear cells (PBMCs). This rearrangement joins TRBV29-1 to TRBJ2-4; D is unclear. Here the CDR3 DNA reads TGCAGCGTCGAAGACATGAAAAACATTCAGTACTTC. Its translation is CSVEDMKNIQYF.